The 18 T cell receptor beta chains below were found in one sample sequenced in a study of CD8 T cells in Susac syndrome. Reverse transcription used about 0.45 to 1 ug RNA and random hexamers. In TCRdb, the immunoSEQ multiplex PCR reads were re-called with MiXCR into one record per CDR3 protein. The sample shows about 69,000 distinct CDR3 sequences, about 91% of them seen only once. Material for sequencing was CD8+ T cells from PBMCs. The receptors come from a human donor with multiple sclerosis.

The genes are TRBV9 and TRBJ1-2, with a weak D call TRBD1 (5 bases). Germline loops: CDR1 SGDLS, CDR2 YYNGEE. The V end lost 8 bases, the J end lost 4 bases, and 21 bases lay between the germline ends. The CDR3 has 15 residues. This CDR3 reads CASTLGGGALYGYTF. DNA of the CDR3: TGTGCCAGTACTCTTGGGGGGGGAGCTCTCTATGGCTACACCTTC.

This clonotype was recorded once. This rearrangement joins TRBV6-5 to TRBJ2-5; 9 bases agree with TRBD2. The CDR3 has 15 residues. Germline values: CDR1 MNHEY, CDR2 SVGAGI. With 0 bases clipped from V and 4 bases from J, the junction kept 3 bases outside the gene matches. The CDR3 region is CASSYSETSGETQYF. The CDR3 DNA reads TGTGCCAGCAGTTACTCAGAGACTAGCGGAGAGACCCAGTACTTC.

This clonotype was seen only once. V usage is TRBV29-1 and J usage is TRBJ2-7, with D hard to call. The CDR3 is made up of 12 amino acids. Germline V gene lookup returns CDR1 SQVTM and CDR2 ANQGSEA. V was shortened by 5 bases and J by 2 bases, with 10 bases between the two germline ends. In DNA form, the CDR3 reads TGCAGCGTTATGGCCAGCCCCTACGAGCAGTACTTC. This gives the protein CSVMASPYEQYF.

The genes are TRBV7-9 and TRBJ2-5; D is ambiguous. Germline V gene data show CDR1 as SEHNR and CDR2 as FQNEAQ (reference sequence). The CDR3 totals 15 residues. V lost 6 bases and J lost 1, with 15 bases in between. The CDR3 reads CASSLGWQAQETQYF. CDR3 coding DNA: TGTGCCAGCAGTCTGGGGTGGCAGGCCCAAGAGACCCAGTACTTC.

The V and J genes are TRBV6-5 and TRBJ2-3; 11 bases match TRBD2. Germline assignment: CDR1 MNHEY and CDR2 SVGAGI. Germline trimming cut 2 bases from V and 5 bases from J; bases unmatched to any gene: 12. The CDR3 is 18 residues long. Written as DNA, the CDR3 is TGTGCCAGCAGTTACGACCCGGCTAGCGGGAGGTATATAGATACGCAGTATTTT. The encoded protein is CASSYDPASGRYIDTQYF.

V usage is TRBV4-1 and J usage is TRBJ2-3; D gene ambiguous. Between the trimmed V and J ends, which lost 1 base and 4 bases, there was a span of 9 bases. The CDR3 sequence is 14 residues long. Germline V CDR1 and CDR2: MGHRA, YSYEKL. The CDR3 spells CASSQATTADTQYF. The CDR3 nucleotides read TGCGCCAGCAGCCAAGCTACGACCGCAGATACGCAGTATTTT.

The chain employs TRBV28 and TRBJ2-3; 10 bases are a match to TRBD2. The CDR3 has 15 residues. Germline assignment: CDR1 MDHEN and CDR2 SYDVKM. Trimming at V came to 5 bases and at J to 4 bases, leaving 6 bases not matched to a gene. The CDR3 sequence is CASSASGGPPDTQYF. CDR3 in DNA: TGTGCCAGCAGTGCTAGCGGGGGCCCTCCAGATACGCAGTATTTT. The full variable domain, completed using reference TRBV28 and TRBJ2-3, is DVKVTQSSRYLVKRTGEKVFLECVQDMDHENMFWYRQDPGLGLRLIYFSYDVKMKEKGDIPEGYSVSREKKERFSLILESASTNQTSMYLCASSASGGPPDTQYFGPGTRLTVL.

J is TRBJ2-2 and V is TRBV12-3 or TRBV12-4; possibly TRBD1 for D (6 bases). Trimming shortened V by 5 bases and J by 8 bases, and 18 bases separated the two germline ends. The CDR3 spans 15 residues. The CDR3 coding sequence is TGTGCCAGCAGTCCCCCGGACAGCCTGCGAGGGGAGCTGTTTTTT. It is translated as CASSPPDSLRGELFF.

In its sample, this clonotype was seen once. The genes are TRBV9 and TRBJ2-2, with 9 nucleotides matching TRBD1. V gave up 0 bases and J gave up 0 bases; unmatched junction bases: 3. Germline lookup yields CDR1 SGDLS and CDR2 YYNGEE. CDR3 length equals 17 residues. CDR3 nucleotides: TGTGCCAGCAGCGTAGAGAGGACAGGGGCGAACACCGGGGAGCTGTTTTTT. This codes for CASSVERTGANTGELFF.

CDR3 loop: CASSLGVGGYEQYF. Here the CDR3 DNA reads TGTGCCAGCAGCCTTGGAGTCGGGGGCTACGAGCAGTACTTC. This chain joins TRBV28 and TRBJ2-7; weak D call: TRBD2 (6 bases). CDR1 and CDR2 (germline): MDHEN, SYDVKM. The CDR3 is 14 residues long. V shed 6 bases and J shed 3 bases, with 15 bases lying between them.

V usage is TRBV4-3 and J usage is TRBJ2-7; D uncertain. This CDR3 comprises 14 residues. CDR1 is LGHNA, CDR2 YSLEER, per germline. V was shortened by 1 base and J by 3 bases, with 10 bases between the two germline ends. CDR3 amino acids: CASSQGHGNYEQYF. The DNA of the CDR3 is TGCGCCAGCAGCCAAGGCCACGGTAACTACGAGCAGTACTTC.

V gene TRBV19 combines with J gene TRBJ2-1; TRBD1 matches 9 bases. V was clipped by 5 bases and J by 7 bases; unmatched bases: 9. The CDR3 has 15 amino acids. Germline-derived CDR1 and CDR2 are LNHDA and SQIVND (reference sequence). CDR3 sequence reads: CASSLGQGSGNEQFF. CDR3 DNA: TGTGCCAGTAGTCTAGGACAGGGGTCGGGGAATGAGCAGTTCTTC. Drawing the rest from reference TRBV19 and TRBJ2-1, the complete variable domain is DGGITQSPKYLFRKEGQNVTLSCEQNLNHDAMYWYRQDPGQGLRLIYYSQIVNDFQKGDIAEGYSVSREKKESFPLTVTSAQKNPTAFYLCASSLGQGSGNEQFFGPGTRLTVL.

The CDR3 reads CASSVELGAREQYF. The CDR3, as DNA: TGTGCCAGCAGCGTAGAATTGGGGGCTAGGGAGCAGTACTTC. The genes are TRBV9 and TRBJ2-7, with D possibly TRBD1 on 6 matching bases. CDR3 size: 14 residues. Germline V gene sequence: CDR1 SGDLS, CDR2 YYNGEE. V lost 0 bases and J 7 bases, leaving 14 bases between the germline ends.

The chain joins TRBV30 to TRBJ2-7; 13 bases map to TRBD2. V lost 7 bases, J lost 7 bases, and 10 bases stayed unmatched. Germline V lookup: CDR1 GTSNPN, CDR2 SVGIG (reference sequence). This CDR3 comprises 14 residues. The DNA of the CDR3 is TGTGCCTCCGATGTGGGACTAGCGGGAAGGGAGCAGTACTTC. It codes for CASDVGLAGREQYF.

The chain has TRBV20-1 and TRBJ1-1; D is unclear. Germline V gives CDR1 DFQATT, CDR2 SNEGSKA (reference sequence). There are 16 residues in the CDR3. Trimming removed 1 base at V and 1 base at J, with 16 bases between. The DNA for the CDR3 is TGCAGTGCTAGAGCTCGGATAGGACTTCGGAACACTGAAGCTTTCTTT. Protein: CSARARIGLRNTEAFF.

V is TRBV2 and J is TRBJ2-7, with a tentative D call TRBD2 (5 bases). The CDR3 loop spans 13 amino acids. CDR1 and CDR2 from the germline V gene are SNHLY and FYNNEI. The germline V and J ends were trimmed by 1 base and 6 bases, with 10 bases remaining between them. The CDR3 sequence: CASSEEDYGEQYF. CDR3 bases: TGTGCCAGCAGTGAAGAAGACTACGGCGAGCAGTACTTC.

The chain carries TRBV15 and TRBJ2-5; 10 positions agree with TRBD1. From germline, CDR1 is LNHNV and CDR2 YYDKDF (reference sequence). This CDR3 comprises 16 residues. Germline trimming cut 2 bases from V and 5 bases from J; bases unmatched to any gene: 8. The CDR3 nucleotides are TGTGCCACCAGCAGATCCCAGGACAGGGGGGACGAGACCCAGTACTTC. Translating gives CATSRSQDRGDETQYF.

CDR3 coding DNA: TGTGCCAGCAGTCACGGACTTAACACCGGGGAGCTGTTTTTT. Amino acid sequence: CASSHGLNTGELFF. The rearrangement uses TRBV27 and TRBJ2-2, with TRBD2 as a possible D gene (5 bases). CDR3 length: 14 amino acids. Deletions cut 5 bases from V and 2 bases from J, with 9 bases between. Per germline, CDR1 MNHEY and CDR2 SMNVEV (reference sequence).